The 10 T cell receptor delta chains listed next were all sequenced from one sample in a study of γδ T cells in repeated Plasmodium falciparum infection. TCRdb processed the multiplex PCR reads again with the CATT caller. The sample has some 51,000 delta-chain clones; approximately 2% are singletons. Bulk repertoires came from Vgamma9/Vdelta2+ or Vdelta2-negative gammadelta T cells flow-sorted from PBMC. The material sequenced was gamma-delta T cells from blood. The receptor source for this set is a pool of human donors (malaria-infected and uninfected, not separated).

This clone was seen many times. Within the sample, other DNA sequences also encode this same CDR3. The chain is built from TRDV1 and TRDJ1; TRDD3 matches at 12 bases. Trimming took 1 base from V and 3 from J; bases not matched to a gene: 27. Germline assignment: CDR1 TSWWSYY and CDR2 QGS. This CDR3 contains 24 residues. The CDR3 DNA sequence: TGTGCTCTTGGGGAACAGGCCCCTTACCACACCCACTGGGGGATACTGCACAGGGCCGATAAACTCATCTTT. Its protein product is CALGEQAPYHTHWGILHRADKLIF.

This clone was recorded many times. A far larger clone is just one base off, so this is likely a read error. Additional DNA sequences in this sample encode the identical CDR3. The gene calls are TRDV1 and TRDJ1, with TRDD2 as a possible D gene (7 bases). V lost 5 bases to trimming and J lost 0 bases, with 31 bases between them. Germline assignment: CDR1 TSWWSYY and CDR2 QGS. This CDR3 comprises 21 residues. The DNA of the CDR3 is TGTGCTCTTGGGCGTCTCCTTCCTTTATTGGGGATTCCCATGTACACCGATAAACTCATCTTT. Residues: CALGRLLPLLGIPMYTDKLIF.

This clone has more than one count but fewer than ten. The protein in TCRdb stems from a much larger clone and differs at residue 7 from this DNA's translation, likely a read error; here the protein is translated from the DNA. The rearrangement joins TRDV2 to TRDJ1; D is uncertain. This CDR3 spans 15 amino acids. Trimming shortened V by 0 bases and J by 4 bases, and 14 bases separated the two germline ends. CDR1 and CDR2 from the germline V gene are GEAIGNYY and EKD. CDR3 in amino acids: CACDTVRTLGDKLIF. As DNA, the CDR3 is TGTGCCTGTGACACCGTGAGAACCTTGGGCGATAAACTCATCTTT.

This clone was counted a few times. This sequence is one base from a far larger clone and is likely a read error. The sample has other DNA sequences that encode this CDR3 too. CDR3 protein: CALGEIAYARNGGHGVYTDKLIF. CDR3 nucleotide sequence: TGTGCTCTTGGGGAAATAGCGTATGCTAGAAATGGGGGACACGGGGTGTACACCGATAAGCTCATCTTT. The J gene has no call, while the V gene is TRDV1; the table's TRDD3 call for D was not verified on the DNA. Germline-derived CDR1 and CDR2 are TSWWSYY and QGS. This CDR3 spans 23 amino acids.

With regard to this clone: TCRdb attributes to this sequence the protein of a much larger clone, which differs from the DNA translation at residue 21; a read error is likely, and the protein displayed is translated from the DNA. This sequence joins TRDV3 and TRDJ1; 12 positions agree with TRDD3. TCRdb gives no J gene; it was assigned here by matching the DNA to germline. V was pared by 1 base and J by 7 bases, with 40 bases of the junction left unmatched. Germline lookup yields CDR1 TVYSNPD and CDR2 GDNSRS (reference sequence). The CDR3 has 25 residues. CDR3: CAFIPFLVKGYTGGYPPGVGGKLIF. The CDR3 region has the DNA TGTGCCTTTATCCCTTTTTTAGTGAAGGGTTATACTGGGGGATACCCTCCGGGAGTTGGCGGTAAACTCATCTTT.

This clone has more than one count but fewer than ten. TCRdb lists the protein of a much larger clone for this DNA, which differs at residue 9, so this is likely a read error; the protein given here is translated from the DNA itself. The chain combines TRDV2 with TRDJ1; 8 nucleotides align to TRDD3. Since TCRdb gives no J gene, matching the DNA to germline was used here to assign it. Germline CDR1 GEAIGNYY, CDR2 EKD. This CDR3 contains 22 residues. V was clipped by 0 bases and J by 4 bases; unmatched bases: 27. The CDR3 here is CACDTVLTEGYAKKKHSDKLIF. CDR3 sequence (DNA): TGTGCCTGTGACACCGTCTTAACTGAGGGATACGCTAAGAAAAAGCATAGCGATAAACTCATCTTT.

This clone was observed at least ten times. A far larger clone is off by one base, so a read error is likely. Other DNA sequences in this specimen translate into the identical CDR3. V and J are TRDV2 and TRDJ1; 7 bases map to TRDD3. TCRdb lists no J gene, so it was determined here by aligning the DNA to germline. The germline gives CDR1 GEAIGNYY, CDR2 EKD. The CDR3 has 14 amino acids. Trimming cost V 3 bases and J 2 bases; bases outside gene matches: 5. This CDR3 reads CACDSLGTTDKLIF. The CDR3 coding sequence is TGTGCCTGTGACTCACTGGGGACGACCGATAAACTCATCTTT.

Only a few counts were recorded for this clone. A read error is likely here: a far larger clone is one base away. Other nucleotide sequences from this sample produce the same CDR3. The chain uses TRDV1 and TRDJ1, with 9 positions matching TRDD3. TCRdb is silent on the J gene; assignment here came from matching the DNA to germline. Trimming removed 4 bases from V and 0 bases from J; junction bases left unmatched: 24. Germline V gene lookup returns CDR1 TSWWSYY and CDR2 QGS. The CDR3 consists of 22 residues. The CDR3 DNA is TGTGCTCTTGGGGCTCCAATCCACCGAGTCCCGTACTGGGGGAAGTACACCGATAAACTCATCTTT. Translation gives CALGAPIHRVPYWGKYTDKLIF.

This clone was counted only a few times. The TCRdb record carries a much larger clone's protein, which differs from this DNA's translation at residue 13; a read error is the likely cause, and the protein listed here is the DNA translation. The chain recombines TRDV2 with TRDJ1, with D unclear. TCRdb records no J gene; here it was assigned by comparing the DNA to germline. The CDR3 spans 16 residues. The V gene lost 3 bases and the J gene lost 8 bases, with 24 bases spanning the gap. Germline V gene sequence: CDR1 GEAIGNYY, CDR2 EKD. The CDR3 protein is CACDARATVGWRKLIF. CDR3 nucleotides: TGTGCCTGTGACGCCCGCGCCACAGTGGGCTGGAGGAAACTCATCTTT.

With respect to this clone: One base separates it from a far larger clone, so it is likely a read error. Other DNA sequences in the sample encode the same CDR3. V and J are TRDV2 and TRDJ1; 10 bases line up with TRDD3. TCRdb offers no J gene call, so here the DNA was matched to germline to obtain one. V trimming: 0 bases; J trimming: 4 bases; junction bases outside the gene matches: 19. The CDR3 runs 20 residues. CDR1 is GEAIGNYY, CDR2 EKD, per germline. This chain's CDR3 is CACDTGTTLRWGIHSDKLIF. The CDR3 coding sequence is TGTGCCTGTGACACCGGCACCACTCTTAGGTGGGGGATACACAGCGATAAACTCATCTTT.